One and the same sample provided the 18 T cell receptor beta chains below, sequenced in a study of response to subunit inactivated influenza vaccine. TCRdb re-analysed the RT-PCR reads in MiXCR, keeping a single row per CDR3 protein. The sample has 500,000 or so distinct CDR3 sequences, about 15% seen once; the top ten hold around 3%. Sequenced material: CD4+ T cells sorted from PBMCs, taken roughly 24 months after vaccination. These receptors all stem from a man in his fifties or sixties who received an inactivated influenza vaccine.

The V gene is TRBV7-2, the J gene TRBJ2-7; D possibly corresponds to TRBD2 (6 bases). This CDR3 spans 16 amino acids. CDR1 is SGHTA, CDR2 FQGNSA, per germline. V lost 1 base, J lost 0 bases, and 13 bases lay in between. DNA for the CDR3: TGTGCCAGCAGCTTAGGATTAGCGGTAAGCTCCTACGAGCAGTACTTC. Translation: CASSLGLAVSSYEQYF.

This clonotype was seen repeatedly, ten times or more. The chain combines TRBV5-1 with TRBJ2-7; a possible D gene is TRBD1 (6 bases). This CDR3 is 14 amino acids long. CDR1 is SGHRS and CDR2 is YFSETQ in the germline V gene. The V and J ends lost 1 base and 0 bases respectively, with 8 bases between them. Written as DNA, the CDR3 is TGCGCCAGCAGCTTGCGAGGGGGCTCCTACGAGCAGTACTTC. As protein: CASSLRGGSYEQYF.

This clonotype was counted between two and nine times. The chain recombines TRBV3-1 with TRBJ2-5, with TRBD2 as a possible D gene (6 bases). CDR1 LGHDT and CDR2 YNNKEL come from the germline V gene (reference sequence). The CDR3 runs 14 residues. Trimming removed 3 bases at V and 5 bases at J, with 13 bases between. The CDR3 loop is CASSQRDRVETQYF. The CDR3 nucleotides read TGTGCCAGCAGCCAGCGGGACCGGGTTGAGACCCAGTACTTC.

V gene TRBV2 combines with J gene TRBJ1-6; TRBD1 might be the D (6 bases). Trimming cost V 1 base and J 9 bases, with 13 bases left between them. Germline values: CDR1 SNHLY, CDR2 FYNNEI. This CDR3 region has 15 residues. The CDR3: CASSEVGRGSSPLHF. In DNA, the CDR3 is TGTGCCAGCAGTGAAGTGGGCAGGGGCTCTTCACCCCTCCACTTT.

CDR3 amino acids: CASSYSWQTTGELFF. For the CDR3, the DNA is TGTGCCAGCAGTTACTCTTGGCAGACCACCGGGGAGCTGTTTTTT. This chain links TRBV6-5 with TRBJ2-2; no firm D call. With 0 bases removed from V and 4 bases from J, the gap between germline ends came to 9 bases. The CDR3 contains 15 residues. CDR1 MNHEY and CDR2 SVGAGI come from the germline V gene.

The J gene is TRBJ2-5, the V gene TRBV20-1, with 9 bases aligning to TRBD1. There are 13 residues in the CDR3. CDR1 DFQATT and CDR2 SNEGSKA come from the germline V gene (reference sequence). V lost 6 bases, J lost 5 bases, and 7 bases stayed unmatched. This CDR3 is CSAQQGALETQYF. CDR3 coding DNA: TGCAGTGCCCAACAGGGGGCCTTGGAGACCCAGTACTTC.

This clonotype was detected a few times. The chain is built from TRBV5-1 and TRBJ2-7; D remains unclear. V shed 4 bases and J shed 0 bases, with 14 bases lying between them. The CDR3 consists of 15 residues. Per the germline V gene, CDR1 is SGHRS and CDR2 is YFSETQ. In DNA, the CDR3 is TGCGCCAGCAGCCCCTCCGGTCGGGTCTCCTACGAGCAGTACTTC. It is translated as CASSPSGRVSYEQYF.

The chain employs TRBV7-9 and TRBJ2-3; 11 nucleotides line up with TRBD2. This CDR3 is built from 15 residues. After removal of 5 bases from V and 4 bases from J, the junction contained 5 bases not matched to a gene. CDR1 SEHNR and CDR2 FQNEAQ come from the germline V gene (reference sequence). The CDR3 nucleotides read TGTGCCAGCAGCCAGACTAGCGGGGTTTCAGATACGCAGTATTTT. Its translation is CASSQTSGVSDTQYF.

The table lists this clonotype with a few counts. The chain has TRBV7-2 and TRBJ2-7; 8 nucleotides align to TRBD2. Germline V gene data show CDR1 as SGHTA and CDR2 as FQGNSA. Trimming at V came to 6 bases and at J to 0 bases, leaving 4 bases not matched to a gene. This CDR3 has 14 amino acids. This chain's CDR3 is CASSRTSLSYEQYF. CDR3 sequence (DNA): TGTGCCAGCAGTAGGACTAGCCTCTCCTACGAGCAGTACTTC.

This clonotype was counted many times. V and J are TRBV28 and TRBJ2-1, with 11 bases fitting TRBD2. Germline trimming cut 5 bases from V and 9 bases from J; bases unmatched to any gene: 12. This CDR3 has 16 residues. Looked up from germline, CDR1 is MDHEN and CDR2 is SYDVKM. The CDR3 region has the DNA TGTGCCAGCAGTCCCTTTAGCGGGAGGGCCGGGGTTGAGCAGTTCTTC. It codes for CASSPFSGRAGVEQFF. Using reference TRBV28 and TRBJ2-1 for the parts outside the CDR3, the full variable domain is DVKVTQSSRYLVKRTGEKVFLECVQDMDHENMFWYRQDPGLGLRLIYFSYDVKMKEKGDIPEGYSVSREKKERFSLILESASTNQTSMYLCASSPFSGRAGVEQFFGPGTRLTVL.

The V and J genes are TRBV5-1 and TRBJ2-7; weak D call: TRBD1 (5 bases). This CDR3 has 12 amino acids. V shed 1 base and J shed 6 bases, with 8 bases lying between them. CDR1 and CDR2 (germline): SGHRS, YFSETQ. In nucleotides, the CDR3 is TGCGCCAGCAGCTTGTCGCAGGGCGAGCAGTACTTC. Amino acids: CASSLSQGEQYF.

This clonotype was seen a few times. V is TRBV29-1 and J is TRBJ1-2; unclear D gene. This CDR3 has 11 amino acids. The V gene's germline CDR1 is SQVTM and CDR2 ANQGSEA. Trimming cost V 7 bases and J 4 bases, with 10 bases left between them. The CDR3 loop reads CSAELGYGYTF. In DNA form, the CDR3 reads TGCAGCGCAGAATTAGGCTATGGCTACACCTTC.

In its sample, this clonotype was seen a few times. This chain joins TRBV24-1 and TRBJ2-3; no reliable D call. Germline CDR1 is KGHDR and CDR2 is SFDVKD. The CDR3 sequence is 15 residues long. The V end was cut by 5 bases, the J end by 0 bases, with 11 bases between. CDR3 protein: CATSVRGFSTDTQYF. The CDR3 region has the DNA TGTGCCACCAGTGTAAGAGGTTTTAGCACAGATACGCAGTATTTT.

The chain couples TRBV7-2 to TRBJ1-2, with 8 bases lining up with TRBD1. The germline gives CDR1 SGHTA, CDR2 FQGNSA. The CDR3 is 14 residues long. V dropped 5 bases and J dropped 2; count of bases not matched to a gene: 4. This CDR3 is CASSHRDRNYGYTF. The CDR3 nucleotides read TGTGCCAGCAGCCACCGGGACAGGAACTATGGCTACACCTTC.

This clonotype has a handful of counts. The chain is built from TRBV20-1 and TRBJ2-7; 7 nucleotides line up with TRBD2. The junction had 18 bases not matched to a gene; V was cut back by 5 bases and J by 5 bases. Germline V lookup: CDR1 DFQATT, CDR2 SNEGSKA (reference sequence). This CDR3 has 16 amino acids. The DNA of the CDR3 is TGCAGTGCTTCTATCATAAGGACTACCCGGGAGGACGAGCAGTACTTC. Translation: CSASIIRTTREDEQYF.

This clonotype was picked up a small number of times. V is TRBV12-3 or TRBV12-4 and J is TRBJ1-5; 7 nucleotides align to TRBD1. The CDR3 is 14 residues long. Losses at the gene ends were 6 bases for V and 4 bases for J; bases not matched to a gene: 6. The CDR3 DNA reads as TGTGCCAGCAGCGAGGACAGGCGAAATCAGCCCCAGCATTTT. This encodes CASSEDRRNQPQHF.

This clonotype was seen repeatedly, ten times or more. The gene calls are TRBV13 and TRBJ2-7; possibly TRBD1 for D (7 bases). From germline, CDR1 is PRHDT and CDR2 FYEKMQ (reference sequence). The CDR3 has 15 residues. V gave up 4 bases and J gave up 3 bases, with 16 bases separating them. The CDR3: CASSSTRQGGYEQYF. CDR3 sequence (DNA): TGTGCCAGCAGCTCAACAAGACAGGGAGGCTACGAGCAGTACTTC.

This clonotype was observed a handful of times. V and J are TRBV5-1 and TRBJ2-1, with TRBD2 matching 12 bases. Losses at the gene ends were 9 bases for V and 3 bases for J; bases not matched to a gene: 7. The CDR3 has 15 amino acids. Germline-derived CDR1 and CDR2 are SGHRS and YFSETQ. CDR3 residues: CATSMGLAGYNEQFF. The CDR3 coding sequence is TGCGCCACCTCGATGGGACTAGCGGGCTACAATGAGCAGTTCTTC.